The TCR beta chain under discussion was sequenced for a study of tumor-infiltrating lymphocytes in primary liver carcinoma. Across the whole study: The patient group consisted of men and women aged 30 to 69 years. Spanning 4.2 to 10 cm, the tumors were T1-T3 N0M0. Sample yields, roughly 3.5 to 7.13 million productive TCRbeta reads, were similar across the tissue types. Overall study results and limits: Paired tumor-adjacent and tumor-blood samples overlapped less than tumor region pairs did.

Co-extraction of RNA and DNA was performed on about 19-31 mg of unsorted bulk tissue. The CDR3 runs to 19 residues. Germline loops: CDR1 SGHAT, CDR2 FQNNGV. As regards this clonotype: Antigen specificity is unknown. The germline gene is not matched at one end of the junction; a read error may be the cause.

Priming with a constant-region primer yielded TCR beta cDNA from 400 to 500 ng total RNA. Libraries of TCR beta came from three nested multiplex PCR rounds with slightly modified ARM-PCR. Primers for the first two PCR rounds were TRBV1-TRBV30 forward primers and a C-beta reverse primer (about 10 cycles per round). TCRdb independently ran MiXCR on the multiplex PCR reads; one entry per CDR3 protein. Found here are more than 70,000 distinct CDR3 sequences, around 66% of them singletons; the top ten hold about 25%. The source of this sequence is a man in his forties or fifties with primary liver carcinoma and hepatitis B virus infection. The sequenced material came from tumor-adjacent normal liver tissue. The V call is TRBV11-2, the J call TRBJ2-1, with 7 nucleotides matching TRBD2. In DNA, the CDR3 is TGTGCCAGCGGCTTAGATGGGCGATTCAGCGGGACCCTTCACAATGAACAGTTCTTC. Translated, it gives CASGLDGRFSGTLHNEQFF.